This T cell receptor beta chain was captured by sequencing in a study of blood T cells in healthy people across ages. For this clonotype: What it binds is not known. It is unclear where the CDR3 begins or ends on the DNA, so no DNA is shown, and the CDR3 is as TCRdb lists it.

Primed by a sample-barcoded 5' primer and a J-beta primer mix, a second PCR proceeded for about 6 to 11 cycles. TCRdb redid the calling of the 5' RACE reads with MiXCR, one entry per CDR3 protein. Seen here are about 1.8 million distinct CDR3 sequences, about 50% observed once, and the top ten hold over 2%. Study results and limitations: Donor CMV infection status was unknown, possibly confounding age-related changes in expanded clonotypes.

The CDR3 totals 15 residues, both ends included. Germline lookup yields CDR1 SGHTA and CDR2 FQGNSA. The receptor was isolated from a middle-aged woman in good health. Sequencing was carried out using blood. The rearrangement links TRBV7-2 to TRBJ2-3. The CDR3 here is CASSLVGSGTDTRYF.